Listed below are T cell receptor beta chains from one sample, sequenced in a study of memory CD4+ T cells and cytomegalovirus serostatus. Sequencing used immunoSEQ multiplex PCR; TCRdb keeps in-frame clones, though not all of them. The sample holds 35,000 to 50,000 clones, 65% to 85% seen once. Sequencing input: memory CD4+ T cells from blood. These receptors all stem from an adult in good health and CMV-seronegative. Each CDR3 is given with its conserved first and last residue. A D gene is named only where the DNA matches it firmly. For some rows the clone size is stated as once, few or many, or as a class when expanded; others skip it.

J gene: TRBJ2-5; clone size: NA; V gene: TRBV15; D gene: TRBD1; CDR3 protein: CATSREDRVETQYF; CDR3 DNA: TGTGCCACCAGCAGGGAGGACAGGGTCGAGACCCAGTACTTC
J gene: TRBJ2-2; clone size: NA; V gene: TRBV18; D gene: NA; CDR3 protein: CASSVGRWSTGELFF; CDR3 DNA: TGTGCCAGCTCAGTCGGCCGCTGGAGCACCGGGGAGCTGTTTTTT
J gene: TRBJ2-1; clone size: few; V gene: TRBV7-6; D gene: TRBD2; CDR3 protein: CASSRGIAGLNEQFF; CDR3 DNA: TGTGCCAGCAGCCGGGGGATAGCGGGGTTAAATGAGCAGTTCTTC
J gene: TRBJ1-2; clone size: few; V gene: TRBV5-5; D gene: NA; CDR3 protein: CASSPLDRTYGYTF; CDR3 DNA: TGTGCCAGCAGCCCGTTAGACAGAACCTATGGCTACACCTTC
J gene: TRBJ1-4; clone size: NA; V gene: TRBV10-3; D gene: NA; CDR3 protein: CATGTSNEKLFF; CDR3 DNA: TGTGCCACCGGGACAAGTAATGAAAAACTGTTTTTT
J gene: TRBJ1-1; clone size: NA; V gene: TRBV10-3; D gene: NA; CDR3 protein: CAIRNLGGGTEAFF; CDR3 DNA: TGTGCCATCAGAAACCTCGGCGGGGGCACTGAAGCTTTCTTT
J gene: TRBJ1-1; clone size: once; V gene: TRBV30; D gene: NA; CDR3 protein: CAWINSPMNTEAFF; CDR3 DNA: TGTGCCTGGATAAACTCGCCAATGAACACTGAAGCTTTCTTT
J gene: TRBJ1-1; clone size: few; V gene: TRBV6-4; D gene: NA; CDR3 protein: CASSSWVGTEAFF; CDR3 DNA: TGTGCCAGCAGTAGCTGGGTAGGCACTGAAGCTTTCTTT
J gene: TRBJ2-7; clone size: NA; V gene: TRBV5-4; D gene: NA; CDR3 protein: CASSLGQGFYEQYF; CDR3 DNA: TGTGCCAGCAGCTTGGGTCAGGGATTCTACGAGCAGTACTTC
J gene: TRBJ1-2; clone size: NA; V gene: TRBV7-9; D gene: NA; CDR3 protein: CASSLGALNGYTF; CDR3 DNA: TGTGCCAGCAGCCTAGGGGCCCTCAACGGCTACACCTTC
J gene: TRBJ1-4; clone size: NA; V gene: TRBV5-4; D gene: TRBD1; CDR3 protein: CASSPHRDRGTTNEKLFF; CDR3 DNA: TGTGCCAGCAGCCCACACCGGGACAGGGGTACAACTAATGAAAAACTGTTTTTT
J gene: TRBJ2-2; clone size: NA; V gene: TRBV16; D gene: NA; CDR3 protein: CASSQRGANTGELFF; CDR3 DNA: TGTGCCAGCAGCCAACGGGGAGCGAACACCGGGGAGCTGTTTTTT
J gene: TRBJ1-5; clone size: NA; V gene: TRBV19; D gene: NA; CDR3 protein: CASSGAATAYSNQPQHF; CDR3 DNA: TGTGCCAGTAGTGGGGCGGCCACTGCTTATAGCAATCAGCCCCAGCATTTT
J gene: TRBJ2-3; clone size: few; V gene: TRBV5-4; D gene: NA; CDR3 protein: CASSLAGADTQYF; CDR3 DNA: TGTGCCAGCAGCTTGGCCGGGGCAGATACGCAGTATTTT
J gene: TRBJ1-5; clone size: NA; V gene: TRBV21-1; D gene: NA; CDR3 protein: CASSKYDSNQPQHF; CDR3 DNA: TGTGCCAGCAGCAAGTACGACAGCAATCAGCCCCAGCATTTT
J gene: TRBJ2-3; clone size: NA; V gene: TRBV7-3; D gene: TRBD1; CDR3 protein: CASSTTGTGLTDTQYF; CDR3 DNA: TGTGCCAGCAGCACAACCGGGACAGGGCTCACAGATACGCAGTATTTT
J gene: TRBJ1-6; clone size: NA; V gene: TRBV19; D gene: NA; CDR3 protein: CASSMGHSNSPLHF; CDR3 DNA: TGTGCCAGTAGTATGGGACACTCAAATTCACCCCTCCACTTT
J gene: TRBJ1-2; clone size: NA; V gene: TRBV15; D gene: NA; CDR3 protein: CATSSAGDRGYTF; CDR3 DNA: TGTGCCACCAGCAGCGCAGGGGATCGCGGCTACACCTTC
J gene: TRBJ1-1; clone size: NA; V gene: TRBV7-9; D gene: NA; CDR3 protein: CASSLRPGIEAFF; CDR3 DNA: TGTGCCAGCAGCCTGAGGCCAGGAATTGAAGCTTTCTTT
J gene: TRBJ2-7; clone size: once; V gene: TRBV10-3; D gene: NA; CDR3 protein: CAISKGGSNYEQYF; CDR3 DNA: TGTGCCATCAGTAAAGGTGGGTCCAACTACGAGCAGTACTTC
J gene: TRBJ1-5; clone size: NA; V gene: TRBV6-1; D gene: TRBD1; CDR3 protein: CASSRGQGINQPQHF; CDR3 DNA: TGTGCCAGCTCCCGAGGACAGGGCATAAATCAGCCCCAGCATTTT
J gene: TRBJ2-3; clone size: NA; V gene: TRBV2; D gene: NA; CDR3 protein: CASSPTSTGTDTQYF; CDR3 DNA: TGTGCCAGCAGTCCTACCTCTACGGGCACAGATACGCAGTATTTT
J gene: TRBJ2-5; clone size: NA; V gene: TRBV19; D gene: NA; CDR3 protein: CASSPSRHYQETQYF; CDR3 DNA: TGTGCCAGTAGTCCCTCCCGTCACTACCAAGAGACCCAGTACTTC
J gene: TRBJ2-5; clone size: NA; V gene: TRBV18; D gene: NA; CDR3 protein: CASSPGETQYF; CDR3 DNA: TGTGCCAGCTCACCTGGAGAGACCCAGTACTTC
J gene: TRBJ1-3; clone size: NA; V gene: TRBV18; D gene: NA; CDR3 protein: CASSPTRNSGNTIYF; CDR3 DNA: TGTGCCAGCTCACCCACCCGAAACTCTGGAAACACCATATATTTT
J gene: TRBJ1-1; clone size: NA; V gene: TRBV7-9; D gene: NA; CDR3 protein: CASSLTGGDTEAFF; CDR3 DNA: TGTGCCAGCAGCTTAACTGGGGGCGACACTGAAGCTTTCTTT
J gene: TRBJ2-2; clone size: NA; V gene: TRBV6-4; D gene: NA; CDR3 protein: CASSDELWATTGELFF; CDR3 DNA: TGTGCCAGCAGTGACGAATTGTGGGCTACCACCGGGGAGCTGTTTTTT
J gene: TRBJ2-1; clone size: few; V gene: TRBV7-9; D gene: TRBD2; CDR3 protein: CASKNSGSSNEQFF; CDR3 DNA: TGTGCCAGCAAAAATAGCGGGTCGTCAAATGAGCAGTTCTTC
J gene: TRBJ1-3; clone size: NA; V gene: TRBV13; D gene: NA; CDR3 protein: CASKVLSGNTIYF; CDR3 DNA: TGTGCCAGCAAGGTTCTGTCTGGAAACACCATATATTTT
J gene: TRBJ2-6; clone size: NA; V gene: TRBV2; D gene: NA; CDR3 protein: CASTSLGAGANVLTF; CDR3 DNA: TGTGCCAGCACCTCCCTGGGGGCTGGGGCCAACGTCCTGACTTTC
J gene: TRBJ1-3; clone size: few; V gene: TRBV9; D gene: NA; CDR3 protein: CASSVSPGAAGNTIYF; CDR3 DNA: TGTGCCAGCAGCGTTAGTCCGGGGGCGGCAGGAAACACCATATATTTT
J gene: TRBJ1-1; clone size: NA; V gene: TRBV28; D gene: NA; CDR3 protein: CASSYIMNTEAFF; CDR3 DNA: TGTGCCAGCAGTTACATAATGAACACTGAAGCTTTCTTT
J gene: TRBJ2-4; clone size: NA; V gene: TRBV6-6; D gene: NA; CDR3 protein: CASSSGENIQYF; CDR3 DNA: TGTGCCAGCAGTTCGGGGGAAAACATTCAGTACTTC
J gene: TRBJ2-1; clone size: NA; V gene: TRBV11-2; D gene: TRBD2; CDR3 protein: CASSLFVAGGHNEQFF; CDR3 DNA: TGTGCCAGCAGCTTATTTGTAGCGGGGGGCCACAATGAGCAGTTCTTC
J gene: TRBJ2-1; clone size: NA; V gene: TRBV30; D gene: NA; CDR3 protein: CAWNRVLNNEQFF; CDR3 DNA: TGTGCCTGGAATAGGGTCCTTAACAATGAGCAGTTCTTC
J gene: TRBJ1-2; clone size: NA; V gene: TRBV18; D gene: NA; CDR3 protein: CASSPGAGDYGYTF; CDR3 DNA: TGTGCCAGCTCACCAGGGGCTGGTGACTATGGCTACACTTTC
J gene: TRBJ2-1; clone size: NA; V gene: TRBV13; D gene: TRBD1; CDR3 protein: CASSLAPPGQGAEQFF; CDR3 DNA: TGTGCCAGCAGCTTAGCCCCCCCGGGACAGGGAGCTGAGCAGTTCTTC
J gene: TRBJ1-6; clone size: NA; V gene: TRBV11-2; D gene: TRBD1; CDR3 protein: CASRQGGNSPLHF; CDR3 DNA: TGTGCCAGTCGACAGGGGGGTAATTCACCCCTCCACTTT
J gene: TRBJ2-7; clone size: NA; V gene: TRBV2; D gene: TRBD1; CDR3 protein: CASSQDRGGEQYF; CDR3 DNA: TGTGCCAGCAGTCAAGACAGGGGCGGAGAGCAGTACTTC